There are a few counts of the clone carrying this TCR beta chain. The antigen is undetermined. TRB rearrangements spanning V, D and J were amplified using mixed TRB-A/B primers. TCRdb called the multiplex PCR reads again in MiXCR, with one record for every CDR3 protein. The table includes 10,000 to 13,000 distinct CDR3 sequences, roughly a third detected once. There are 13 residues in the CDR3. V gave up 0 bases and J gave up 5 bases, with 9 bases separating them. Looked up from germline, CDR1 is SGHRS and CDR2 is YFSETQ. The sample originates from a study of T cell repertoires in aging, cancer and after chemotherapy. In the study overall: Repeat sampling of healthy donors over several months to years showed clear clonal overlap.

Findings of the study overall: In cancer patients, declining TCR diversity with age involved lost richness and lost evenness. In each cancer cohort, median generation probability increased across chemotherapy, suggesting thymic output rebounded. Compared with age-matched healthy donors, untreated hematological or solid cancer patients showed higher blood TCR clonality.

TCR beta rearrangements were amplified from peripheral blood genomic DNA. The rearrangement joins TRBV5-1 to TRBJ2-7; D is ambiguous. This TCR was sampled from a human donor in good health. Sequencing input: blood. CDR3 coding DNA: TGCGCCAGCAGCTTGGGACCCTACGACGAGCAGTACTTC. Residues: CASSLGPYDEQYF.